Listed below are T cell receptor beta chains from one sample, sequenced in a study of vaccination effects on CD4 cells after COVID-19. Sequencing used immunoSEQ multiplex PCR; TCRdb keeps in-frame clones, though not all of them. This sample carries about 69,000 clones, around three quarters of them seen once, and the ten largest clones take about 0.86%. Antigens for these TCRs are unknown. This specimen consisted of CD4+ T cells from PBMCs cultured with HCoV-OC43 spike peptides, obtained after COVID-19 vaccination. All receptors derive from a human donor who received a COVID-19 vaccine. The CDR3 runs from the conserved cysteine through the conserved F or W. D genes are given only for firm matches. Clone size, where shown, is once, few, many, or a class for clones that have expanded.

clone size,J gene,V gene,D gene,CDR3 DNA,CDR3 protein
-,TRBJ2-5,TRBV5-1,TRBD2,TGCGCCAGCAGCTTGCGGACTAGCGGGGGTCTGTACCAAGAGACCCAGTACTTC,CASSLRTSGGLYQETQYF
-,TRBJ2-4,TRBV5-6,-,TGTGCCAGCAGCTTGAGACAGTCACTAGCCAAAAACATTCAGTACTTC,CASSLRQSLAKNIQYF
-,TRBJ1-1,TRBV7-9,-,TGTGCCAGCAGCTCCCCAGGCTATATGAACACTGAAGCTTTCTTT,CASSSPGYMNTEAFF
-,TRBJ2-5,TRBV28,-,TGTGCCAGCAGTTCCGACCGACTGGGGGGACAAGAGACCCAGTACTTC,CASSSDRLGGQETQYF
-,TRBJ1-1,TRBV19,TRBD1,TGTGCCAGTAGTATCCCAGGGGGAGTGGGCACTGAAGCTTTCTTT,CASSIPGGVGTEAFF
-,TRBJ2-1,TRBV7-2,TRBD2,TGTGCCAGCAGCTTATACCGGACTAGCGGGGGGGCGGGGAATGAGCAGTTCTTC,CASSLYRTSGGAGNEQFF
-,TRBJ2-3,TRBV4-3,TRBD2,TGCGCCAGCAGCCGTCGTGGACTAGCGGGGGCCACAGATACGCAGTATTTT,CASSRRGLAGATDTQYF
-,TRBJ1-5,TRBV28,-,TGTGCCAGCAGTTTTACGGGCAGTAGCAATCAGCCCCAGCATTTT,CASSFTGSSNQPQHF
-,TRBJ2-2,TRBV19,-,TGTGCCAGTCTAAAGGACAGGAACACCGGGGAGCTGTTTTTT,CASLKDRNTGELFF
few,TRBJ2-1,TRBV10-1,TRBD2,TGCGCCAGCACCCACCTCCAGGGAGGGACCTACAATGAGCAGTTCTTC,CASTHLQGGTYNEQFF
-,TRBJ1-1,TRBV9,-,TGTGCCAGCAGCGTAGAAAAGGGGCCGAACACTGAAGCTTTCTTT,CASSVEKGPNTEAFF
-,TRBJ2-1,TRBV7-2,TRBD2,TGTGCCAGCAGCTTTAGGATCTCGGGGGGATCCTACAATGAGCAGTTCTTC,CASSFRISGGSYNEQFF
few,TRBJ1-1,TRBV5-4,TRBD1,TGTGCCAGCAGCGGAACAGGGGGAGGGGACACTGAAGCTTTCTTT,CASSGTGGGDTEAFF
-,TRBJ2-3,TRBV18,TRBD2,TGTGCCAGCTCAAGAACTAGCGGGGGGCCCACAGATACGCAGTATTTT,CASSRTSGGPTDTQYF
-,TRBJ2-3,TRBV25-1,TRBD1,TGTGCCAGCAGCCAGACAGGGGTCACAGATACGCAGTATTTT,CASSQTGVTDTQYF
-,TRBJ1-2,TRBV9,-,TGTGCCAGCAGCACAATCACGGGGGGAGGCTACACCTTC,CASSTITGGGYTF
-,TRBJ1-5,TRBV6-5,-,TGTGCCAGCAGACCGCCGGGAAAGAATCAGCCCCAGCATTTT,CASRPPGKNQPQHF
-,TRBJ1-3,TRBV18,TRBD1,TGTGCCAGCTCACGAACCCCGGGACAGGGGGCTGGAAACACCATATATTTT,CASSRTPGQGAGNTIYF
-,TRBJ1-4,TRBV2,TRBD1,TGTGCCAGCAGTGGGGGGACAGGGGGTGAAAAACTGTTTTTT,CASSGGTGGEKLFF
once,TRBJ1-1,TRBV25-1,-,TGTGCCAGCAGTCCAATCCAGACAGGGAACACTGAAGCTTTCTTT,CASSPIQTGNTEAFF
-,TRBJ2-5,TRBV11-2,-,TGTGCCAGCAGCTCCGGTATCCAAGAGACCCAGTACTTC,CASSSGIQETQYF
-,TRBJ2-2,TRBV18,TRBD2,TGTGCCAGCTCACGGACTAGCGGCACTACGAACACCGGGGAGCTGTTTTTT,CASSRTSGTTNTGELFF
few,TRBJ2-2,TRBV3-1/TRBV3-2,-,TGTGCCAGCAGCCAAGATAAAGGAGGGGAGCTGTTTTTT,CASSQDKGGELFF
-,TRBJ1-5,TRBV7-6,TRBD1,TGTGCCAGCAGCTTAGGGCAGGGGGTAAGCAATCAGCCCCAGCATTTT,CASSLGQGVSNQPQHF
-,TRBJ1-1,TRBV28,-,TGTGCCAGCAGTTTAGTTTACGGGAACACTGAAGCTTTCTTT,CASSLVYGNTEAFF
-,TRBJ2-5,TRBV6-6,-,TGTGCCAGCATACAACAAGAGACCCAGTACTTC,CASIQQETQYF
-,TRBJ1-3,TRBV3-1/TRBV3-2,-,TGTGCCAGCAGCCCCGGCGGCTCTGGAAACACCATATATTTT,CASSPGGSGNTIYF
once,TRBJ2-5,TRBV6-5,TRBD1,TGTGCCAGCAGTCAGGACAGGCAAGAGACCCAGTACTTC,CASSQDRQETQYF
few,TRBJ2-3,TRBV5-1,TRBD1,TGCGCCAGCAGCGGGACAGGGGATGCAGATACGCAGTATTTT,CASSGTGDADTQYF
-,TRBJ1-4,TRBV7-2,-,TGTGCCAGCAGCTCCACCGAAAAACTGTTTTTT,CASSSTEKLFF
-,TRBJ1-6,TRBV30,-,TGTGCCTGGAGTGTACTGGGGAATTCACCCCTCCACTTT,CAWSVLGNSPLHF
-,TRBJ2-5,TRBV24-1,-,TGTGCCACCAGTGATAGTGATCGCCAGTACTTC,CATSDSDRQYF
-,TRBJ1-1,TRBV6-5,-,TGTGCCAGCATCCCTCTCGGGGGGGGGAACACTGAAGCTTTCTTT,CASIPLGGGNTEAFF
-,TRBJ1-2,TRBV10-3,-,TGTGCCACCGAAGGGAACTATGGCTACACCTTC,CATEGNYGYTF
-,TRBJ1-1,TRBV6-5,TRBD1,TGTGCCAGCAGTTATGGGACAGGCGGGACTGAAGCTTTCTTT,CASSYGTGGTEAFF
-,TRBJ2-3,TRBV23-1,-,TGCGCCAGCTATGGTGGACGGGCCGACGGAGATACGCAGTATTTT,CASYGGRADGDTQYF
few,TRBJ1-5,TRBV10-3,-,TGTGCCATCGGAAGGGACGGCAATCAGCCCCAGCATTTT,CAIGRDGNQPQHF
once,TRBJ1-3,TRBV6-6,-,TGTGCCAGCAGTTACCCGGCAGGGCAAGGAAACACCATATATTTT,CASSYPAGQGNTIYF
-,TRBJ2-3,TRBV2,TRBD2,TGTGCCAGCAGGGGACTAGCGGGGTCCGGAGATACGCAGTATTTT,CASRGLAGSGDTQYF
-,TRBJ2-2,TRBV11-3,-,TGTGCCAGCAGCTTGGAGGAGAACACCGGGGAGCTGTTTTTT,CASSLEENTGELFF
few,TRBJ1-5,TRBV5-1,-,TGCGCCACCCAAGATGGGGTGATAATCCGCAATCAGCCCCAGCATTTT,CATQDGVIIRNQPQHF
few,TRBJ1-3,TRBV18,-,TGTGCCAGCTCACGGCAGGACGTCTCTGGAAACACCATATATTTT,CASSRQDVSGNTIYF
-,TRBJ1-1,TRBV2,-,TGTGCCAGCAGTCTGAACACTGAAGCTTTCTTT,CASSLNTEAFF
-,TRBJ2-1,TRBV2,-,TGTGCCAGCAGACCCGGGGTTTACAATGAGCAGTTCTTC,CASRPGVYNEQFF
-,TRBJ2-2,TRBV10-2,TRBD1,TGCGCCAGCAGTGAGTGGCAGGGGGCTCGGGCCGGGGAGCTGTTTTTT,CASSEWQGARAGELFF
-,TRBJ1-2,TRBV4-1,-,TGCGCCTGTCGCTCCCCAGGTCGTGGCTACACCTTC,CACRSPGRGYTF
-,TRBJ2-1,TRBV5-5,TRBD2,TGTGCCAGCAGCTTGGAAGGACTAGCCAACTACAATGAGCAGTTCTTC,CASSLEGLANYNEQFF
-,TRBJ2-5,TRBV7-3,-,TGTGCCAGCTCGACGATGGGGGCTCAGGAGACCCAGTACTTC,CASSTMGAQETQYF
-,TRBJ1-1,TRBV30,-,TGTGCCTGGAGTGAGTACAGAGCGAACACTGAAGCTTTCTTT,CAWSEYRANTEAFF
few,TRBJ1-6,TRBV6-5,-,TGTGCCAGCAGCGGACAGTATAATTCACCCCTCCACTTT,CASSGQYNSPLHF